Below, 12 T cell receptor beta chains from the same sample are listed, as sequenced in a study of control samples from healthy donors and cancer patients. Measured with immunoSEQ multiplex PCR; TCRdb has only the in-frame clones, and not every one. The table shows tens of thousands of clones, with 85% to 90% occurring only once. The sequencing input was PBMCs. Every receptor here comes from a man between 60 and 70 years old with colorectal cancer.

V gene TRBV7-3 combines with J gene TRBJ2-5, with D possibly matching TRBD2 (5 bases). Between the trimmed V and J ends, which lost 5 bases and 5 bases, there was a span of 12 bases. CDR3 size: 13 residues. Germline CDR1 SGHTA, CDR2 FQGTGA. The CDR3 DNA reads TGTGCCAGCAGCCCCGGACTGGCGGAGACCCAGTACTTC. This sequence encodes CASSPGLAETQYF.

This clone appeared a few times. The chain joins TRBV11-2 to TRBJ2-1; D is undetermined. The ends were cut back, 5 bases at V and 4 bases at J, with 9 bases in the middle. Germline assignment: CDR1 SGHAT and CDR2 FQNNGV. This CDR3 contains 13 residues. CDR3 amino acids: CASSRAVYNEQFF. The CDR3, as DNA: TGTGCCAGCAGCCGTGCGGTATACAATGAGCAGTTCTTC.

The chain links TRBV11-1 to TRBJ2-5; 9 positions agree with TRBD1. Trimming at V came to 5 bases and at J to 7 bases, leaving 5 bases not matched to a gene. The CDR3 sequence is 13 residues long. The germline CDR1 and CDR2 sequences are SGHAT and FQDESV (reference sequence). The CDR3 DNA reads TGTGCCAGCAGCCGGGACAGGGATGGGACCCAGTACTTC. It codes for CASSRDRDGTQYF.

J is TRBJ2-7 and V is TRBV5-4, with 9 bases fitting TRBD1. There are 14 residues in the CDR3. Unmatched junction bases numbered 9, after V lost 9 bases and J lost 2 bases. Germline V gene data show CDR1 as SGHNT and CDR2 as YYREEE (reference sequence). The CDR3 reads CATSPGQGAYEQYF. The CDR3 nucleotides are TGTGCCACCTCCCCGGGACAGGGAGCCTACGAGCAGTACTTC.

V gene TRBV6-5 combines with J gene TRBJ2-3; perhaps TRBD2 as D (5 bases). Germline V gene data show CDR1 as MNHEY and CDR2 as SVGAGI. V was pared by 7 bases and J by 3 bases, with 11 bases between. The CDR3 is 13 amino acids. Here the CDR3 DNA reads TGTGCCAGCATGAGGGCCGATACAGATACGCAGTATTTT. This encodes CASMRADTDTQYF.

The chain links TRBV11-2 to TRBJ2-2; 7 positions agree with TRBD2. CDR1 is SGHAT and CDR2 is FQNNGV in the germline V gene. V dropped 3 bases and J dropped 4; count of bases not matched to a gene: 8. The CDR3 runs 16 residues. DNA for the CDR3: TGTGCCAGCAGCTTGGGGCGGGGGAGTGGCACCGGGGAGCTGTTTTTT. It is translated as CASSLGRGSGTGELFF.

J is TRBJ2-7 and V is TRBV6-5; D is possibly TRBD2 (5 bases). CDR1 is MNHEY and CDR2 is SVGAGI in the germline V gene. This CDR3 contains 13 residues. Trimming removed 6 bases at V and 3 bases at J, with 12 bases between. Here the CDR3 DNA reads TGTGCCAGCAGAAACCCAGGAGGCTACGAGCAGTACTTC. Protein: CASRNPGGYEQYF.

This clone was found once. The chain couples TRBV6-1 to TRBJ2-3, with TRBD2 matching 13 bases. This CDR3 has 16 residues. Per the germline V gene, CDR1 is MNHNS and CDR2 is SASEGT. The V gene end was trimmed by 4 bases and the J gene end by 11 bases; junction bases not matched to a gene: 12. The CDR3: CASSVRLAGGDLRQYF. In DNA, the CDR3 is TGTGCCAGCAGTGTCAGACTAGCGGGGGGCGATCTCCGGCAGTATTTT.

Written as DNA, the CDR3 is TGTGCCAGCGGTAGGGACAGGTCAGGGTACGAGCAGTACTTC. Encoded protein: CASGRDRSGYEQYF. The genes are TRBV6-5 and TRBJ2-7; 8 bases fit TRBD1. The CDR3 covers 14 residues. Germline assignment: CDR1 MNHEY and CDR2 SVGAGI. The V and J ends lost 8 bases and 4 bases, in that order; junction bases with no gene match: 10.

The J gene is TRBJ1-2, the V gene TRBV14; no clear D gene. Trimming left V 0 bases short and J 2 bases short, with 10 bases between. CDR3 size: 15 residues. The germline CDR1 and CDR2 sequences are SGHDN and FVKESK. CDR3 amino acids: CASSQEGLGNYGYTF. CDR3 coding DNA: TGTGCCAGCAGCCAAGAAGGGCTTGGGAACTATGGCTACACCTTC. The full variable domain, in which reference TRBV14 and TRBJ1-2 provide the parts outside the CDR3, is EAGVTQFPSHSVIEKGQTVTLRCDPISGHDNLYWYRRVMGKEIKFLLHFVKESKQDESGMPNNRFLAERTGGTYSTLKVQPAELEDSGVYFCASSQEGLGNYGYTFGSGTRLTVV.

CDR3 nucleotides: TGTGCCAGCAGTTACAAGCGGGGGGGCCTGAACGAGCAGTACTTC. As protein: CASSYKRGGLNEQYF. The genes are TRBV6-5 and TRBJ2-7; 10 nucleotides line up with TRBD2. Germline loops: CDR1 MNHEY, CDR2 SVGAGI. The CDR3 has 15 residues. Trimming removed 2 bases from V and 5 bases from J; junction bases left unmatched: 6.

This chain joins TRBV6-1 and TRBJ1-1; 7 nucleotides line up with TRBD1. The ends lost 0 bases at V and 5 bases at J; junction bases unmatched: 6. This CDR3 is built from 15 residues. Germline values: CDR1 MNHNS, CDR2 SASEGT. The CDR3 bases are TGTGCCAGCAGTGAAGCGGTGGGACAGCGGACTGAAGCTTTCTTT. Encoded protein: CASSEAVGQRTEAFF.